This T cell receptor (beta chain) was captured in a study of T cells in Graves' hyperthyroidism and ophthalmopathy. The germline V and J ends were trimmed by 0 bases and 1 base, with 9 bases remaining between them. The germline V gene has CDR1 MGHRA and CDR2 YSYEKL. The CDR3 sequence is 15 residues long. This blood was taken when hyperthyroidism was first diagnosed, before any ophthalmopathy symptoms existed. TCR beta CDR3 region amplification was performed from RNA transcripts. During a first-round RT-PCR of the TCR CDR3, the HTBI primer set was used. Using its own MiXCR run on the multiplex PCR reads, TCRdb lists one record per CDR3 protein. In the table there are approximately 600,000 distinct CDR3 sequences, 11% to 15% of which are singletons.

This receptor was identified in a woman in her 30s with Graves' hyperthyroidism that later progressed to Graves' ophthalmopathy. The sample was blood. The J gene is TRBJ1-1, the V gene TRBV4-1; D ambiguous. The CDR3 coding sequence is TGCGCCAGCAGCCAAGATAGTATGGGGAACACTGAAGCTTTCTTT. Amino acid sequence: CASSQDSMGNTEAFF.